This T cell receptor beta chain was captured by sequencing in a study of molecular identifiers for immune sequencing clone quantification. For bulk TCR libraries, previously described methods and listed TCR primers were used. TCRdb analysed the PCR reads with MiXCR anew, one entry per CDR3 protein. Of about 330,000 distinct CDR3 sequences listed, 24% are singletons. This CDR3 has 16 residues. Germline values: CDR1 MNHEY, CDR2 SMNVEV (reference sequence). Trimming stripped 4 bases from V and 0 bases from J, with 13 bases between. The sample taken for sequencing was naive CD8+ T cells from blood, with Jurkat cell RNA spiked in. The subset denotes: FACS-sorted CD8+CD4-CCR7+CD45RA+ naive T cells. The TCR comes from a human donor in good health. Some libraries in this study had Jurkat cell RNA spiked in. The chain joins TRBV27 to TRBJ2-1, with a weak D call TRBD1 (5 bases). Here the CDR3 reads CASSSQGVSSYNEQFF. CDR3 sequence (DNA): TGTGCCAGCAGTTCCCAAGGGGTTAGCTCCTACAATGAGCAGTTCTTC.